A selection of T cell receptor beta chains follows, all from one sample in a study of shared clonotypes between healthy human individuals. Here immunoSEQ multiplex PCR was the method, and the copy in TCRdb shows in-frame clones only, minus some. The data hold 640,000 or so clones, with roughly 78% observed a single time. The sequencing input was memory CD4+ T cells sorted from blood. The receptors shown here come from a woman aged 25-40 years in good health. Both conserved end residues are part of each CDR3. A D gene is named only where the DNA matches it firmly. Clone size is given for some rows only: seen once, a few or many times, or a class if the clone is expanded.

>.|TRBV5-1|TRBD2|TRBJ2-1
CASNDRTSGNNEQFF
TGCGCCAGCAACGATAGGACTAGCGGAAATAATGAGCAGTTCTTC
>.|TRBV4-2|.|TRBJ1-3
CASSQGTFTSGNTIYF
TGTGCCAGCAGCCAAGGGACATTCACCTCTGGAAACACCATATATTTT
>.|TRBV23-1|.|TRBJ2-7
CASSLVYEQYF
TGCGCCAGCAGTCTCGTATACGAGCAGTACTTC
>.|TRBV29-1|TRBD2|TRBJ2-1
CSALAEYYNEQFF
TGCAGCGCGCTAGCGGAATACTACAATGAGCAGTTCTTC
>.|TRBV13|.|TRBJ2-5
CASRRERDWETQYF
TGTGCCAGCAGAAGGGAGAGGGATTGGGAGACCCAGTACTTC
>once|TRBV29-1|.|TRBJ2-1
CSVVDNEQFF
TGCAGCGTTGTGGACAATGAGCAGTTCTTC
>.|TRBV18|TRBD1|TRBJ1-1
CASSPPNRGHTEAFF
TGTGCCAGCTCACCCCCAAACAGGGGGCACACTGAAGCTTTCTTT
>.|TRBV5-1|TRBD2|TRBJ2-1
CASSLAGTSGREGQFF
TGCGCCAGCAGCTTGGCCGGGACTAGCGGGAGGGAGGGGCAGTTCTTC
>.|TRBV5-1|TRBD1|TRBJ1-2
CASSDTGTAEGYTF
TGCGCCAGCAGCGATACCGGGACAGCGGAAGGCTACACCTTC
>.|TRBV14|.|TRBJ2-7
CASSQGRGSPGEQYF
TGTGCCAGCAGCCAAGGACGGGGGTCCCCCGGCGAGCAGTACTTC
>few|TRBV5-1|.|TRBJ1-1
CASSPGAGNTEAFF
TGCGCCAGCAGCCCCGGGGCCGGTAACACTGAAGCTTTCTTT
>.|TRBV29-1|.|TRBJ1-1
CSGGQTNTEAFF
TGCAGCGGCGGACAGACGAACACTGAAGCTTTCTTT
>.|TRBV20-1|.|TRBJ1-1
CSAQAAVKAFF
TGCAGTGCCCAGGCGGCGGTGAAAGCTTTCTTT
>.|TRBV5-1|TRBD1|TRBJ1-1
CASSQAQLGQGPEAFF
TGCGCCAGCAGCCAGGCCCAGCTGGGACAGGGACCTGAAGCTTTCTTT
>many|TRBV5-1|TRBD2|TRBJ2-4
CASSDRTSGNLAKNIQYF
TGCGCCAGCAGCGACAGGACTAGCGGGAACCTAGCCAAAAACATTCAGTACTTC
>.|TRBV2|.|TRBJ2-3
CASSELAITFDTQYF
TGTGCCAGCAGTGAATTGGCCATCACATTTGATACGCAGTATTTT
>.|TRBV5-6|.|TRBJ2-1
CASSFGVSDNEQFF
TGTGCCAGCAGCTTTGGAGTATCAGACAATGAGCAGTTCTTC
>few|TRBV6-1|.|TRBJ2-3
CASSSRPGTDTQYF
TGTGCCAGCAGCTCCCGGCCGGGCACAGATACGCAGTATTTT
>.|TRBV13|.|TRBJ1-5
CASSLSRASYSNQPQHF
TGTGCCAGCAGCTTATCTCGGGCCAGTTATAGCAATCAGCCCCAGCATTTT
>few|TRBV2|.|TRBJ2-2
CASKEVVTGELFF
TGTGCCAGCAAAGAGGTCGTCACGGGAGAGCTGTTTTTT
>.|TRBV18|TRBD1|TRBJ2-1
CASSHDRGSYNEQFF
TGTGCCAGCTCACACGACAGGGGGTCCTACAATGAGCAGTTCTTC
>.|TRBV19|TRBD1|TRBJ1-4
CASSVRDRGLENEKLFF
TGTGCCAGTAGTGTCCGGGACAGGGGGCTTGAAAATGAAAAACTGTTTTTT
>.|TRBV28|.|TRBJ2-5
CASSRGDQGTQYF
TGTGCCAGCAGTCGAGGGGACCAGGGGACCCAGTACTTC
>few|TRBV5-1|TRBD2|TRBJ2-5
CASSPGTSGSQETQYF
TGCGCCAGCAGCCCCGGGACTAGCGGGAGCCAAGAGACCCAGTACTTC
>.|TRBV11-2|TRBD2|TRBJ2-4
CASSPGVQREHIQYF
TGTGCCAGCAGCCCAGGTGTCCAGCGGGAACACATTCAGTACTTC
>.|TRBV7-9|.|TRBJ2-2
CASSQPLAKANTGELFF
TGTGCCAGCAGCCAGCCCCTAGCGAAGGCGAACACCGGGGAGCTGTTTTTT
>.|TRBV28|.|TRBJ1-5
CASTLTGGREPQHF
TGTGCCAGCACCCTAACGGGGGGCCGAGAGCCCCAGCATTTT
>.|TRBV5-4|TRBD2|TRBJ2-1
CASSFGREGYNEQFF
TGTGCCAGCAGCTTCGGGCGGGAGGGCTACAATGAGCAGTTCTTC
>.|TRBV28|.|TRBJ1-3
CASSSDGAGNTIYF
TGTGCCAGCAGCTCCGATGGAGCTGGAAACACCATATATTTT
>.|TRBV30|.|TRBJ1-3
CAWSGGAAPGNTIYF
TGTGCCTGGAGTGGCGGCGCGGCGCCTGGAAACACCATATATTTT